These 9 T cell receptor beta chains came from one sample sequenced in a study of blood T cell repertoires in COVID-19. Some clones are missing from TCRdb's copy, which holds only in-frame ones; the method was immunoSEQ multiplex PCR. The repertoire includes 80,000 to 100,000 clones, around 75% of them detected once, and around 22% sits in the top ten. Sequenced material: peripheral blood. The receptors originated from a man in his 70s with acute or convalescent COVID-19.

This sequence joins TRBV6-5 and TRBJ1-5, with D possibly TRBD1 on 6 matching bases. Germline V lookup: CDR1 MNHEY, CDR2 SVGAGI. V lost 7 bases to trimming and J lost 5 bases, with 15 bases between them. CDR3 size: 14 residues. CDR3 sequence (DNA): TGTGCCAGCAAAAGGTCGGGGGGCGATCAGCCCCAGCATTTT. Its translation is CASKRSGGDQPQHF.

In this sample, this clone turned up once. This chain links TRBV6-5 with TRBJ1-3, with 7 bases matching TRBD1. The CDR3 length is 15 residues. Trimming cost V 7 bases and J 4 bases; bases outside gene matches: 10. CDR1 is MNHEY and CDR2 is SVGAGI in the germline V gene. The CDR3 loop is CASIWTGLTGNTIYF. The CDR3 DNA follows: TGTGCCAGCATCTGGACAGGCCTGACCGGAAACACCATATATTTT.

The chain recombines TRBV15 with TRBJ1-5, with 8 positions matching TRBD1. The CDR3 has 16 residues. V shed 3 bases and J 4 bases; nucleotides not matched to a gene: 8. The V gene's germline CDR1 is LNHNV and CDR2 YYDKDF (reference sequence). Written as DNA, the CDR3 is TGTGCCACCAGCAGGGGAGGACAGGGCGGGAATCAGCCCCAGCATTTT. This translates into CATSRGGQGGNQPQHF.

There are a few counts of this clone. The chain recombines TRBV7-3 with TRBJ2-3; 7 bases fit TRBD2. Germline trimming cut 4 bases from V and 5 bases from J; bases unmatched to any gene: 9. CDR1 SGHTA and CDR2 FQGTGA come from the germline V gene. The CDR3 length is 15 residues. The DNA for the CDR3 is TGTGCCAGCAGCTCCACCGGGGGGAGGGAAGATACGCAGTATTTT. Translating it yields CASSSTGGREDTQYF.

The V and J genes are TRBV25-1 and TRBJ2-1; 8 nucleotides match TRBD1. In germline, CDR1 is MGHDK, CDR2 SYGVNS. J was trimmed by 1 base and V by 2 bases; bases with no gene match: 4. The CDR3 consists of 16 residues. This CDR3 reads CASSEPRQGSYNEQFF. CDR3 bases: TGTGCCAGCAGTGAACCTAGACAGGGGTCCTACAATGAGCAGTTCTTC.

J is TRBJ2-1 and V is TRBV5-1, with D hard to call. The CDR3 totals 12 residues. V was pared by 4 bases and J by 3 bases, with 5 bases between. The germline CDR1 and CDR2 sequences are SGHRS and YFSETQ. CDR3 amino acids: CASSPDYNEQFF. CDR3 in DNA: TGCGCCAGCAGCCCAGACTACAATGAGCAGTTCTTC.

This clone occurred a few times. The genes are TRBV28 and TRBJ2-7; the D gene is possibly TRBD2 (6 bases). CDR1 MDHEN and CDR2 SYDVKM come from the germline V gene. The CDR3 has 15 amino acids. With 7 bases removed from V and 6 bases from J, the gap between germline ends came to 22 bases. CDR3 DNA sequence: TGTGCCAGCACCAAGGGTCGGGACCCCGGGGGCGAGCAGTACTTC. This codes for CASTKGRDPGGEQYF.

The chain joins TRBV10-3 to TRBJ2-2, with 14 bases identical to TRBD2. The CDR3 runs to 16 residues. Germline CDR1 and CDR2: ENHRY and SYGVKD. V shed 0 bases and J 9 bases; nucleotides not matched to a gene: 3. The CDR3 DNA reads as TGTGCCATCAGTGAGTCGGGGACTAGCGGGAGTAGGGAGCTGTTTTTT. Protein: CAISESGTSGSRELFF.

This clone turned up a few times. This chain connects TRBV5-6 to TRBJ1-2; TRBD1 agrees at 10 bases. Germline lookup yields CDR1 SGHDT and CDR2 YYEEEE. This CDR3 is built from 14 residues. After removal of 4 bases from V and 5 bases from J, the junction contained 5 bases not matched to a gene. The CDR3 DNA follows: TGTGCCAGCAGCCCTGGGACAGGGGCATATGGCTACACCTTC. It yields the protein CASSPGTGAYGYTF.